In this sample, the clone carrying this T cell receptor beta chain turned up a few times. Its antigen is currently unknown. With 2 bases removed from V and 4 bases from J, the gap between germline ends came to 10 bases. Germline V gene lookup returns CDR1 SGHDT and CDR2 YYEEEE. The CDR3 loop spans 14 amino acids. TCRdb reprocessed the RT-PCR reads with MiXCR, giving one entry per CDR3 protein. This table holds under 850,000 distinct CDR3 sequences, less than 20% found once. This record belongs to a study of response to subunit inactivated influenza vaccine. Study results and limitations: T cells newly recruited by each seasonal influenza vaccination are few, the authors suggested.

This chain links TRBV5-6 with TRBJ2-1; D ambiguous. Sequenced material: PBMCs from blood, taken about 5 days after vaccination. The TCR originated in a man aged 45 to 65 who received an inactivated influenza vaccine. CDR3 residues: CASSFPQSYNEQFF. The CDR3 nucleotides read TGTGCCAGCAGCTTTCCCCAGTCTTACAATGAGCAGTTCTTC.